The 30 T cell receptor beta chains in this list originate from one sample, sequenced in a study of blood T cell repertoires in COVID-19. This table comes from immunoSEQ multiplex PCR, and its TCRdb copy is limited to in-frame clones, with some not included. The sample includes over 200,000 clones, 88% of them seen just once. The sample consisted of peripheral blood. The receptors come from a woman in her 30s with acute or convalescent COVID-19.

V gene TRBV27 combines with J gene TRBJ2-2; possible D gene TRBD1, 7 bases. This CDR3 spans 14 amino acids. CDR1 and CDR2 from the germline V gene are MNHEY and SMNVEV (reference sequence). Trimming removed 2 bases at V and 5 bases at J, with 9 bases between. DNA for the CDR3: TGTGCCAGCAGTTTACAGGGGGGTACCGGGGAGCTGTTTTTT. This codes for CASSLQGGTGELFF.

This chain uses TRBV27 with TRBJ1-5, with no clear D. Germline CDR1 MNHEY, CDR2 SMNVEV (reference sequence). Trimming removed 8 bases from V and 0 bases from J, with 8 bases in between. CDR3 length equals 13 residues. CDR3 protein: CASAGFSNQPQHF. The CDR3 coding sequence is TGTGCCAGCGCAGGCTTTAGCAATCAGCCCCAGCATTTT.

The CDR3 bases are TGTGCCAGTAGAACCGAGGGGACAGGGGGTGGTGGCAATCAGCCCCAGCATTTT. It translates to CASRTEGTGGGGNQPQHF. The chain is built from TRBV19 and TRBJ1-5; 11 bases agree with TRBD1. Germline CDR1 LNHDA, CDR2 SQIVND (reference sequence). The CDR3 is 18 amino acids. J was trimmed by 2 bases and V by 6 bases; bases with no gene match: 12.

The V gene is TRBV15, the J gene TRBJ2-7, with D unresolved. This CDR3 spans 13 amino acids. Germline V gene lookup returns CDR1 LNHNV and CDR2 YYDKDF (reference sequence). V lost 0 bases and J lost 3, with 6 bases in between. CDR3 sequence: CATSRDTRYEQYF. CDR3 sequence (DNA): TGTGCCACCAGCAGAGATACTCGCTACGAGCAGTACTTC.

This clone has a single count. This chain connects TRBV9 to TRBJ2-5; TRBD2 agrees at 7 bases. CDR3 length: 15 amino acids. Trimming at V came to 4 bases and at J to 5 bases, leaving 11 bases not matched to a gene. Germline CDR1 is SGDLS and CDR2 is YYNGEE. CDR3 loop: CASSPSGWRGETQYF. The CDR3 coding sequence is TGTGCCAGCAGCCCCAGCGGCTGGCGGGGGGAGACCCAGTACTTC.

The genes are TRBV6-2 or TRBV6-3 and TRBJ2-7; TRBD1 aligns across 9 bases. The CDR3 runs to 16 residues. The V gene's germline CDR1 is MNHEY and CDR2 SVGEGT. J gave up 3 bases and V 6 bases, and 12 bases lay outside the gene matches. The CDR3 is CASSHGAGQGHYEQYF. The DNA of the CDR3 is TGTGCCAGCAGCCACGGGGCGGGACAGGGTCACTACGAGCAGTACTTC.

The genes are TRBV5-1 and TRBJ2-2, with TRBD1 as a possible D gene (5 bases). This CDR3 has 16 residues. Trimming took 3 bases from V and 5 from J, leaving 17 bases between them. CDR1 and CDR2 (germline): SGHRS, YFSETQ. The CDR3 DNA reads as TGCGCCAGCAGCTACGACAGAGTACTATTAACCGGGGAGCTGTTTTTT. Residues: CASSYDRVLLTGELFF.

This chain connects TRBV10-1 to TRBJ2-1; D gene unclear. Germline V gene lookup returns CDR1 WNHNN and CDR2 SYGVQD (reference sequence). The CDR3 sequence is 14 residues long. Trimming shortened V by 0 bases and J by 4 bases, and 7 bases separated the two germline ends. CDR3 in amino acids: CASSESRAYNEQFF. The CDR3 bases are TGCGCCAGCAGTGAGTCGAGAGCATACAATGAGCAGTTCTTC.

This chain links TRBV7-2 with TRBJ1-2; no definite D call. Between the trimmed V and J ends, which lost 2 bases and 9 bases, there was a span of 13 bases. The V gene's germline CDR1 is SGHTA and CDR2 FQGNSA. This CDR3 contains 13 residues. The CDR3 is CASSLYRAGSYTF. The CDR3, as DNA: TGTGCCAGCAGCTTATATAGGGCCGGGAGCTACACCTTC.

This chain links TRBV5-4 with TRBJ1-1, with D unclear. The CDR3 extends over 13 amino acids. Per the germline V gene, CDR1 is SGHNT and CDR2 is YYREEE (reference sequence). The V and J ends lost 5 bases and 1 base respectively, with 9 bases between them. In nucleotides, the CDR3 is TGTGCCAGCAGTCGGGAAAAGAACACTGAAGCTTTCTTT. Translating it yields CASSREKNTEAFF.

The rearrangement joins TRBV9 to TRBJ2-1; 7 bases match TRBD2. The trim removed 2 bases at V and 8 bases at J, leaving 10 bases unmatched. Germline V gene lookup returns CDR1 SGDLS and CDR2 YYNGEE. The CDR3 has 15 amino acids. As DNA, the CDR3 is TGTGCCAGCAGCGTCGGGAGGTCGCGTCTTGATGAGCAGTTCTTC. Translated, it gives CASSVGRSRLDEQFF.

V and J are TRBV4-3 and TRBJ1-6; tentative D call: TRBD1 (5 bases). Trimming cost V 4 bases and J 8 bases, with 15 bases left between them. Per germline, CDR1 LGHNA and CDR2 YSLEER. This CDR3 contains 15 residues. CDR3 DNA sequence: TGCGCCAGCAGCCGGGGTTGGGGGGGGGATTCACCCCTCCACTTT. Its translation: CASSRGWGGDSPLHF.

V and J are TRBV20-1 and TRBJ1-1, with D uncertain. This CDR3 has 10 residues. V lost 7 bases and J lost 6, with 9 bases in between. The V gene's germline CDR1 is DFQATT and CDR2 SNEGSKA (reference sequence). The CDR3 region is CSVRRAEAFF. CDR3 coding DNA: TGCAGTGTGAGACGGGCTGAAGCTTTCTTT.

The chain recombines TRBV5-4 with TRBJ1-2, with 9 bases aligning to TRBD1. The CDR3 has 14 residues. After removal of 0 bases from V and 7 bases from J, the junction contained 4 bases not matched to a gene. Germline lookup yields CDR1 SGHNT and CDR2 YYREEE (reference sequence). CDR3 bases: TGTGCCAGCAGCTTGGCACAGGGGGCGCCTGGCTACACCTTC. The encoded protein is CASSLAQGAPGYTF.

CDR3 sequence reads: CASSGGLVPYNEQFF. DNA of the CDR3: TGTGCCAGCAGTGGGGGGCTAGTGCCCTACAATGAGCAGTTCTTC. V is TRBV6-4 and J is TRBJ2-1, with D perhaps matching TRBD1 (6 bases). V shed 4 bases and J shed 2 bases, with 12 bases lying between them. Germline values: CDR1 MRHNA, CDR2 SNTAGT. The CDR3 loop spans 15 amino acids.

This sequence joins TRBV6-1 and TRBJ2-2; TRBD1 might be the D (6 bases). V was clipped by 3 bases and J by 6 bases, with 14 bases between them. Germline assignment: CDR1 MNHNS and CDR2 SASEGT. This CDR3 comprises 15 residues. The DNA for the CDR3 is TGTGCCAGCAGTGATTTACAGGGTCGGGCCGGGGAGCTGTTTTTT. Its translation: CASSDLQGRAGELFF.

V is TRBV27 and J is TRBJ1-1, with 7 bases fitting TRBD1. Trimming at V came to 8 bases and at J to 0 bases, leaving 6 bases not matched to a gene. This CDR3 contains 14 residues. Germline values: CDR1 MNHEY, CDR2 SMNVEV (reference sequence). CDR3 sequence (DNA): TGTGCCAGCGGGTACGGACAGGTGAACACTGAAGCTTTCTTT. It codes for CASGYGQVNTEAFF.

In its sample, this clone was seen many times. The CDR3 DNA follows: TGTGCCTGGAGTGTACTGGACAGTGATACCAATGAGCAGTTCTTC. It specifies CAWSVLDSDTNEQFF. V and J are TRBV30 and TRBJ2-1; D possibly corresponds to TRBD1 (6 bases). The V gene's germline CDR1 is GTSNPN and CDR2 SVGIG (reference sequence). The V gene lost 0 bases and the J gene lost 6 bases, with 15 bases spanning the gap. The CDR3 consists of 15 residues.

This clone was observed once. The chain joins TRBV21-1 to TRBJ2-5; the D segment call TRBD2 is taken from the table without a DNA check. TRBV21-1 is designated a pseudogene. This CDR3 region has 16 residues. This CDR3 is CASSKAPAGGLETQYF. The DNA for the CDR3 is TGTGCCAGCAGCAAAGCCCCAGCGGGAGGGCTAGAGACCCAGTACTTC.

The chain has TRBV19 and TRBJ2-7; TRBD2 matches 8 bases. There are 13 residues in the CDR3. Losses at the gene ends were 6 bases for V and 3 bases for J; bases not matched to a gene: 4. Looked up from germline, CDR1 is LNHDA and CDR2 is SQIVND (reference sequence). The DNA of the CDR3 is TGTGCCAGTAGCGGACGGGAGGGCTACGAGCAGTACTTC. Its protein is CASSGREGYEQYF.

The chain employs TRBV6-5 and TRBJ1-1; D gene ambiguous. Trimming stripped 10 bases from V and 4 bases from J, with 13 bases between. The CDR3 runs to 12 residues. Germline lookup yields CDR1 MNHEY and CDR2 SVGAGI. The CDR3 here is CATKGVGTEAFF. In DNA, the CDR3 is TGTGCCACCAAGGGAGTGGGCACTGAAGCTTTCTTT.

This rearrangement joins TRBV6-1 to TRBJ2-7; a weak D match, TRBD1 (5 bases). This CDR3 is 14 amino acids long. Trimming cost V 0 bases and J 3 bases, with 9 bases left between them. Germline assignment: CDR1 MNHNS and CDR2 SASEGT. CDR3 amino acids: CASSEADQGYEQYF. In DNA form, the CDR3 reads TGTGCCAGCAGTGAAGCGGATCAGGGCTACGAGCAGTACTTC.

The CDR3 region is CASSQIVGQGYEQYF. CDR3 nucleotide sequence: TGTGCCAGCAGCCAAATAGTAGGACAGGGGTACGAGCAGTACTTC. This rearrangement joins TRBV3-1 (or the pseudogene TRBV3-2) to TRBJ2-7, with 9 positions matching TRBD1. This CDR3 spans 15 amino acids. Germline V gene data show CDR1 as LGHDT and CDR2 as YNNKEL (reference sequence). With V trimmed by 2 bases and J by 4 bases, 6 bases remained unmatched.

CDR3 sequence: CAWNGEGRAGGNTIYF. The CDR3 DNA is TGTGCCTGGAATGGAGAAGGCAGAGCGGGGGGAAACACCATATATTTT. The chain links TRBV30 to TRBJ1-3; the D is unclear. Trimming shortened V by 4 bases and J by 4 bases, and 20 bases separated the two germline ends. The CDR3 extends over 16 amino acids. Germline CDR1 and CDR2: GTSNPN and SVGIG (reference sequence).

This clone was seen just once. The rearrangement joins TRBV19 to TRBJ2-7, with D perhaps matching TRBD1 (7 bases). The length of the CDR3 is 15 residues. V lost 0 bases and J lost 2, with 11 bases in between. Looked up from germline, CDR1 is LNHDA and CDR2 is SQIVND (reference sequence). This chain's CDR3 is CASSIDPGGTYEQYF. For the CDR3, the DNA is TGTGCCAGTAGTATAGATCCAGGGGGGACCTACGAGCAGTACTTC.

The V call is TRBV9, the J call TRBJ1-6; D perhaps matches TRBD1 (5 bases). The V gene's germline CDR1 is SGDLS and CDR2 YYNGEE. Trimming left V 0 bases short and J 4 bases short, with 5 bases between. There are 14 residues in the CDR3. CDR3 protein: CASSVGQYNSPLHF. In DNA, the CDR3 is TGTGCCAGCAGCGTAGGACAGTATAATTCACCCCTCCACTTT.

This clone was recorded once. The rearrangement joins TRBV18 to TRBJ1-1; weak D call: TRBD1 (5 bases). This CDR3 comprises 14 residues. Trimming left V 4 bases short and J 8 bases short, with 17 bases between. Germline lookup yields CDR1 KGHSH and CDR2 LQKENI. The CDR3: CASSRDDRPAEAFF. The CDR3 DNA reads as TGTGCCAGCTCACGGGATGACAGACCCGCCGAAGCTTTCTTT.

CDR3 residues: CASRPSGNQETQYF. In DNA form, the CDR3 reads TGTGCCAGTAGGCCTAGCGGGAATCAAGAGACCCAGTACTTC. The genes are TRBV19 and TRBJ2-5, with 9 bases that match TRBD2. CDR1 and CDR2 (germline): LNHDA, SQIVND (reference sequence). CDR3 length equals 14 residues. Unmatched junction bases numbered 4, after V lost 6 bases and J lost 2 bases.

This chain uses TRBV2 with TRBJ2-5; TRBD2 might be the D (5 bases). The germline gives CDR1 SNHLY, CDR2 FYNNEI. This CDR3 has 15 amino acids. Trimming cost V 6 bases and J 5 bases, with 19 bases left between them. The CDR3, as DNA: TGTGCCAGCAGCGATATTGGGCTAGCCGGGGAGACCCAGTACTTC. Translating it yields CASSDIGLAGETQYF.

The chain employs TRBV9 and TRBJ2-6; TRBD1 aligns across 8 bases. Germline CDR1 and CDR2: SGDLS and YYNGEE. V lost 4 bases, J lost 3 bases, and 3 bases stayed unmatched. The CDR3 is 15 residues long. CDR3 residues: CASSRQGFGANVLTF. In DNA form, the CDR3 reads TGTGCCAGCAGCAGACAGGGGTTTGGGGCCAACGTCCTGACTTTC.